This T cell receptor beta chain was recorded in a study of memory CD4+ T cells and cytomegalovirus serostatus. Whole-study context: Of the healthy Belgian adults, 9 or 10 were CMV seropositive and about two dozen seronegative.

The sort gate was single viable CD3+CD4+CD8-CD45RO+ cells for memory CD4+ T cells. Some clones are missing from TCRdb's copy, which holds only in-frame ones; the method was immunoSEQ multiplex PCR. The sample has fewer than 75,000 clones, roughly 80% seen once. CDR3 size: 14 residues. V shed 0 bases and J shed 4 bases, with 10 bases lying between them. Germline-derived CDR1 and CDR2 are SGHRS and YFSETQ. The chain recombines TRBV5-1 with TRBJ2-5; no firm D call. The origin of this receptor is an adult in good health and CMV-seronegative. The sample taken for sequencing was memory CD4+ T cells from blood. CDR3 residues: CASSLVPLGETQYF. CDR3 nucleotides: TGCGCCAGCAGCTTGGTGCCTTTGGGAGAGACCCAGTACTTC.